This T cell receptor (beta chain) was sequenced for a study of OX40 agonist ivuxolimab in advanced cancers. Looking at the study overall: An anti-OX40 (CD134) antibody with agonistic activity, ivuxolimab, was administered to patients. Broader study findings: With doses of 0.1-3.0 mg/kg, partial responders showed among the lowest clonal expansion. Antigen targets of the expanded peripheral T cells went undetermined.

The assay was immunoSEQ multiplex PCR, and TCRdb's table has in-frame clones only and misses some. Of 77,000 or so clones listed, nearly 90% were seen once; the top ten hold around 10%. The CDR3 has 13 amino acids. Germline-derived CDR1 and CDR2 are SGHRS and YFSETQ. Note on this clone: The antigen remains undetermined. Relative to the germline gene, one junction end is altered; a read error may explain this.

This TCR derives from an adult with an advanced solid tumor such as melanoma, head and neck, liver or kidney cancer. The sample consisted of CD4+ or CD8+ T cells sorted from blood, taken in a trial of the OX40 agonist ivuxolimab. The V and J genes are TRBV5-1 and TRBJ2-7; D is possibly TRBD1 (5 bases). The CDR3 spells CASSLALDTLPFF. CDR3 nucleotides: TGCGCCAGCAGCTTGGCCTTGGACACCCTACCCTTCTTC.